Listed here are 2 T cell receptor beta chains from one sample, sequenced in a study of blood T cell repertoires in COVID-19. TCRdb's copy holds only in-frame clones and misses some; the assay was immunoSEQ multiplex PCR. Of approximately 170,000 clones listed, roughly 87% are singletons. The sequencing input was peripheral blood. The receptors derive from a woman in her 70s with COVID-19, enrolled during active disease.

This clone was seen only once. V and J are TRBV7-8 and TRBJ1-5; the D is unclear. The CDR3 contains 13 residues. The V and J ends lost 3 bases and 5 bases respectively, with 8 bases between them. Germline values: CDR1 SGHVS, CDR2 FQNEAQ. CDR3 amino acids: CASSFLFDQPQHF. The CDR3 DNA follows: TGTGCCAGCAGCTTTCTGTTCGATCAGCCCCAGCATTTT.

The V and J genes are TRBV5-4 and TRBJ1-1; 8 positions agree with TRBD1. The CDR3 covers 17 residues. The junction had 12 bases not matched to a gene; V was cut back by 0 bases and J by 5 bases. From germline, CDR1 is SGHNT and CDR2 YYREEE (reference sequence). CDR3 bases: TGTGCCAGCAGCTTGGTTGCCAGGGGGCCTGGGTGGACTGAAGCTTTCTTT. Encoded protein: CASSLVARGPGWTEAFF.